The clone carrying this T cell receptor (beta chain) showed up many times. Other nucleotide sequences from this sample produce the same CDR3. CDR3 length: 14 amino acids. CDR1 is SGHRS and CDR2 is YFSETQ in the germline V gene. With 4 bases clipped from V and 1 base from J, the junction kept 4 bases outside the gene matches. Authors' methods: From reference gene primer amplification, estimates of nucleated cell counts were derived. Profiled with immunoSEQ multiplex PCR; TCRdb holds only in-frame clones, not every one. The D gene and trimming were derived from the DNA, and the V and J assignments and clone size from that table. The sample records some 88,000 clones, over 75% being singletons. The source of the sample is a study of blood T cell repertoires in COVID-19. Study-wide context: Italy, Spain and the United States were the sources of the convalescent and acute COVID-19 samples.

V is TRBV5-1 and J is TRBJ1-1; 7 bases match TRBD1. The clonotype was recovered from a man in his fifties or sixties with acute or convalescent COVID-19. Sequencing used peripheral blood. The CDR3 DNA is TGCGCCAGCAGCCCGGGGACAGCGAACACTGAAGCTTTCTTT. Its protein is CASSPGTANTEAFF.